The entry below describes one TCR beta chain. The target antigen is unknown. The naive gate required viable CD3+CD4+ or CD3+CD8+ cells with CCR7+CD45RA+CD45RO-CD95-CD27+CD28+ phenotype. This entry is derived from a study of T cells after posttransplantation cyclophosphamide. Findings and caveats of the study: Blood and skin or GI T cell repertoires showed limited TRB overlap.

This table comes from immunoSEQ multiplex PCR, and its TCRdb copy is limited to in-frame clones, with some not included. The table includes roughly 30,000 clones, 75% to 95% detected once. Germline CDR1 is LNHDA and CDR2 is SQIVND (reference sequence). The CDR3 is 13 residues long. Trimming cost V 9 bases and J 4 bases; bases outside gene matches: 7. The TCR sequence derives from a woman aged 55-69 years in good health, CMV-negative, and a related stem cell transplant donor. This sequence joins TRBV19 and TRBJ2-5, with 8 bases identical to TRBD2. The source material was naive CD4+ T cells sorted from PBMCs. The CDR3 DNA is TGTGCCAGCTCCACGGCGGGAGGAGAGACCCAGTACTTC. Translated: CASSTAGGETQYF. The full variable domain, its missing parts supplied by reference TRBV19 and TRBJ2-5, is DGGITQSPKYLFRKEGQNVTLSCEQNLNHDAMYWYRQDPGQGLRLIYYSQIVNDFQKGDIAEGYSVSREKKESFPLTVTSAQKNPTAFYLCASSTAGGETQYFGPGTRLLVL.